The 18 T cell receptor beta chains presented below share a single source sample, sequenced in a study of vaccination effects on CD4 cells after COVID-19. TCRdb keeps only in-frame clones here, not all; method: immunoSEQ multiplex PCR. This table holds 55,000 to 70,000 clones, about four fifths found once. Ahead of sequencing, the ViraFEST assay grew antigen-specific CD4+ T cells using viral peptide pools. Following culture for around 9 days, CD4+ T cells were isolated. Their specific antigens are unknown. The material sequenced was CD4+ T cells from PBMCs cultured with HCoV-229E spike peptides, taken before COVID-19 vaccination. The receptor source for this set is a human donor who received a COVID-19 vaccine.

The J gene is TRBJ1-6, the V gene TRBV5-1, with 7 positions matching TRBD1. V was clipped by 0 bases and J by 7 bases; unmatched bases: 4. Germline CDR1 SGHRS, CDR2 YFSETQ. CDR3 length: 15 amino acids. The CDR3: CASSLGVQGNSPLHF. DNA of the CDR3: TGCGCCAGCAGCTTGGGGGTACAGGGGAATTCACCCCTCCACTTT.

The CDR3 DNA reads TGTGCCAGCAGCCAAGATCCAGCGGGAGGGAGAGAGACCCAGTACTTC. As protein: CASSQDPAGGRETQYF. The V and J genes are TRBV3-1 (or the pseudogene TRBV3-2) and TRBJ2-5; 10 positions agree with TRBD2. The CDR3 has 16 amino acids. The ends lost 0 bases at V and 4 bases at J; junction bases unmatched: 5. Germline V gene lookup returns CDR1 LGHDT and CDR2 YNNKEL (reference sequence).

The V and J genes are TRBV4-1 and TRBJ1-2, with D unresolved. The germline gives CDR1 MGHRA, CDR2 YSYEKL. This CDR3 has 16 residues. V shed 0 bases and J shed 4 bases, with 15 bases lying between them. The CDR3 DNA sequence: TGCGCCAGCAGCCAAGATCCCCGTACTTCGGGCTATGGCTACACCTTC. Protein sequence: CASSQDPRTSGYGYTF.

This rearrangement joins TRBV30 to TRBJ1-5, with TRBD1 identical over 12 bases. The V segment lost 3 bases and the J segment 4 bases; nucleotides outside the gene matches: 7. The length of the CDR3 is 16 residues. Germline V gene lookup returns CDR1 GTSNPN and CDR2 SVGIG (reference sequence). In DNA form, the CDR3 reads TGTGCCTGGAGCCGGGACAGGGGGCGCCGGAATCAGCCCCAGCATTTT. Its translation: CAWSRDRGRRNQPQHF.

The genes are TRBV21-1 and TRBJ2-4; whether TRBD2, the table's D call, matches the DNA was not checked. TRBV21-1 is an annotated pseudogene. The CDR3 has 18 amino acids. The CDR3 is CASSKVSSGGLSKNIQYF. The CDR3 DNA is TGTGCCAGCAGCAAAGTTTCCAGCGGGGGATTATCCAAAAACATTCAGTACTTC.

The V and J genes are TRBV5-1 and TRBJ1-1, with D possibly matching TRBD1 (6 bases). Per germline, CDR1 SGHRS and CDR2 YFSETQ. The CDR3 consists of 15 residues. The V end lost 0 bases, the J end lost 4 bases, and 13 bases lay between the germline ends. For the CDR3, the DNA is TGCGCCAGCAGCTTGGTAGGGACACCGGGCACTGAAGCTTTCTTT. It translates to CASSLVGTPGTEAFF.

This chain joins TRBV14 and TRBJ1-6; 10 positions match TRBD1. The length of the CDR3 is 17 residues. Trimming at V came to 3 bases and at J to 8 bases, leaving 10 bases not matched to a gene. Per germline, CDR1 SGHDN and CDR2 FVKESK. The CDR3 region has the DNA TGTGCCAGCAGCCAGTTGGTAGGACAGGGGGATTATTCACCCCTCCACTTT. Amino acid sequence: CASSQLVGQGDYSPLHF. The full variable domain, in which reference TRBV14 and TRBJ1-6 provide the parts outside the CDR3, is EAGVTQFPSHSVIEKGQTVTLRCDPISGHDNLYWYRRVMGKEIKFLLHFVKESKQDESGMPNNRFLAERTGGTYSTLKVQPAELEDSGVYFCASSQLVGQGDYSPLHFGNGTRLTVT.

This clone was counted only a few times. This chain joins TRBV7-2 and TRBJ1-5, with 8 nucleotides matching TRBD1. This CDR3 spans 16 amino acids. Losses at the gene ends were 6 bases for V and 6 bases for J; bases not matched to a gene: 13. Germline CDR1 SGHTA, CDR2 FQGNSA. CDR3 sequence: CASSWGDGQGGQPQHF. In nucleotides, the CDR3 is TGTGCCAGCAGTTGGGGGGACGGACAGGGTGGTCAGCCCCAGCATTTT.

This rearrangement joins TRBV27 to TRBJ2-7, with 9 bases matching TRBD2. The ends lost 7 bases at V and 6 bases at J; junction bases unmatched: 10. Germline V gives CDR1 MNHEY, CDR2 SMNVEV (reference sequence). CDR3 size: 14 residues. The CDR3 here is CASMLSSGDLEQYV. CDR3 DNA: TGTGCCAGCATGTTGTCTAGCGGGGACCTCGAGCAGTACGTC.

The V and J genes are TRBV3-1 (or the pseudogene TRBV3-2) and TRBJ1-1; no reliable D call. V shed 1 base and J shed 3 bases, with 9 bases lying between them. Germline lookup yields CDR1 LGHDT and CDR2 YNNKEL (reference sequence). The CDR3 contains 14 residues. The CDR3 DNA reads as TGTGCCAGCAGCCAAGGTCTCTGGGACACTGAAGCTTTCTTT. Translation: CASSQGLWDTEAFF.

The gene calls are TRBV7-2 and TRBJ2-1; TRBD2 matches 13 bases. V was pared by 5 bases and J by 5 bases, with 9 bases of the junction left unmatched. CDR1 and CDR2 from the germline V gene are SGHTA and FQGNSA. The CDR3 extends over 17 amino acids. CDR3 sequence reads: CASSPGTSGTRHNEQFF. CDR3 nucleotides: TGTGCCAGCAGCCCCGGGACTAGCGGGACCCGGCACAATGAGCAGTTCTTC.

This chain joins TRBV25-1 and TRBJ1-2, with 7 bases matching TRBD1. The CDR3 is 14 residues long. The germline CDR1 and CDR2 sequences are MGHDK and SYGVNS. V was clipped by 4 bases and J by 5 bases; unmatched bases: 7. Written as DNA, the CDR3 is TGTGCCAGCAGTGCGTTACAGGGGAAGTATGGCTACACCTTC. It yields the protein CASSALQGKYGYTF.

V usage is TRBV19 and J usage is TRBJ1-2; 7 bases line up with TRBD1. The CDR3 contains 15 residues. CDR1 and CDR2 (germline): LNHDA, SQIVND (reference sequence). V shed 3 bases, J shed 5 bases, and the junction held 9 bases outside the gene matches. CDR3 in amino acids: CASSMGTGTAYGYTF. CDR3 bases: TGTGCCAGTAGTATGGGGACCGGGACAGCTTATGGCTACACCTTC.

This sequence joins TRBV18 and TRBJ2-7; a weak D match, TRBD1 (6 bases). Germline CDR1 is KGHSH and CDR2 is LQKENI. The CDR3 length is 16 residues. V was clipped by 2 bases and J by 3 bases, with 17 bases between them. CDR3 protein: CASSPKTGLVNYEQYV. The DNA of the CDR3 is TGTGCCAGCTCACCAAAGACAGGATTGGTTAACTACGAGCAGTACGTC.

This clone came up a few times. The V gene is TRBV5-4, the J gene TRBJ2-2; D unresolved. The CDR3 length is 13 residues. V lost 4 bases to trimming and J lost 6 bases, with 10 bases between them. The germline V gene has CDR1 SGHNT and CDR2 YYREEE (reference sequence). The CDR3 sequence: CASSHPVSGELFF. The DNA of the CDR3 is TGTGCCAGCAGCCATCCAGTATCCGGGGAGCTGTTTTTT.

This clone was observed once. The chain combines TRBV11-2 with TRBJ2-5; 8 nucleotides match TRBD1. The ends lost 1 base at V and 1 base at J; junction bases unmatched: 2. The V gene's germline CDR1 is SGHAT and CDR2 FQNNGV. The CDR3 totals 15 residues. CDR3 bases: TGTGCCAGCAGCTTAGTCACAGGGGGCCAAGAGACCCAGTACTTC. Amino acids: CASSLVTGGQETQYF. Using reference TRBV11-2 and TRBJ2-5 for the parts outside the CDR3, the full variable domain is EAGVAQSPRYKIIEKRQSVAFWCNPISGHATLYWYQQILGQGPKLLIQFQNNGVVDDSQLPKDRFSAERLKGVDSTLKIQPAKLEDSAVYLCASSLVTGGQETQYFGPGTRLLVL.

This chain connects TRBV5-5 to TRBJ2-5; 7 bases map to TRBD2. The ends lost 4 bases at V and 1 base at J; junction bases unmatched: 10. This CDR3 has 16 residues. In germline, CDR1 is SGHKS, CDR2 YYEKEE (reference sequence). The CDR3 protein is CASSQEGGSIQETQYF. The CDR3 region has the DNA TGTGCCAGCAGCCAAGAGGGAGGGAGTATCCAAGAGACCCAGTACTTC. Complete variable domain (other parts from reference TRBV5-5 and TRBJ2-5): DAGVTQSPTHLIKTRGQQVTLRCSPISGHKSVSWYQQVLGQGPQFIFQYYEKEERGRGNFPDRFSARQFPNYSSELNVNALLLGDSALYLCASSQEGGSIQETQYFGPGTRLLVL.

The chain employs TRBV11-2 and TRBJ1-3, with D hard to call. Germline CDR1 and CDR2: SGHAT and FQNNGV. The CDR3 loop spans 17 amino acids. V was cut by 1 base and J by 0 bases, with 13 bases left in between. CDR3 sequence (DNA): TGTGCCAGCAGCTTAGGACGCCAAGCCAGCTCTGGAAACACCATATATTTT. It yields the protein CASSLGRQASSGNTIYF.